The next 7 T cell receptor beta chains were all read from a single sample in a study of blood T cell repertoires in COVID-19. Only in-frame clones appear in the TCRdb table, and some are missing; sequencing was by immunoSEQ multiplex PCR. In the table there are about 300,000 clones, around 85% of which are singletons. Sequencing used peripheral blood. The receptors were sampled from a human donor with COVID-19, enrolled during active disease. The donor label of this sample is uncertain.

The CDR3 coding sequence is TGTGCCAGCAGTGGGGGCGTTAGGGGGTTGGCGGAGACCCAGTACTTC. This translates into CASSGGVRGLAETQYF. The chain carries TRBV2 and TRBJ2-5; D is perhaps TRBD1 (6 bases). In germline, CDR1 is SNHLY, CDR2 FYNNEI. V was shortened by 4 bases and J by 5 bases, with 20 bases between the two germline ends. The CDR3 sequence is 16 residues long.

This clone appeared a single time. The rearrangement links TRBV15 to TRBJ1-4; D is possibly TRBD1 (5 bases). The CDR3 runs 15 residues. V was clipped by 3 bases and J by 6 bases, with 14 bases between them. Looked up from germline, CDR1 is LNHNV and CDR2 is YYDKDF (reference sequence). As DNA, the CDR3 is TGTGCCACCAGCAGGGATGTCGGGGGAGATGAAAAACTGTTTTTT. It yields the protein CATSRDVGGDEKLFF.

The rearrangement joins TRBV9 to TRBJ2-1; D is possibly TRBD1 (6 bases). Per germline, CDR1 SGDLS and CDR2 YYNGEE. V was shortened by 0 bases and J by 13 bases, with 29 bases between the two germline ends. This CDR3 spans 18 amino acids. The CDR3 protein is CASSVAAGVQRISMDQFF. CDR3 in DNA: TGTGCCAGCAGCGTAGCGGCAGGGGTCCAACGTATCTCAATGGACCAGTTCTTC.

The chain links TRBV9 to TRBJ2-7, with a possible D match to TRBD2 (6 bases). CDR3 length equals 13 residues. Germline lookup yields CDR1 SGDLS and CDR2 YYNGEE. V was trimmed by 2 bases and J by 6 bases, leaving 12 bases between them. The CDR3 reads CASSVTQRAEQYF. The CDR3 region has the DNA TGTGCCAGCAGCGTGACCCAGCGGGCCGAGCAGTACTTC.

The gene calls are TRBV2 and TRBJ2-1; maybe TRBD2 (6 bases). The V gene's germline CDR1 is SNHLY and CDR2 FYNNEI. This CDR3 is built from 12 residues. The germline V and J ends were trimmed by 4 bases and 8 bases, with 9 bases remaining between them. This CDR3 is CASSAGRYEQFF. The CDR3 bases are TGTGCCAGCAGTGCTGGGAGGTATGAGCAGTTCTTC. Filled out from reference TRBV2 and TRBJ2-1, the complete variable domain reads EPEVTQTPSHQVTQMGQEVILRCVPISNHLYFYWYRQILGQKVEFLVSFYNNEISEKSEIFDDQFSVERPDGSNFTLKIRSTKLEDSAMYFCASSAGRYEQFFGPGTRLTVL.

V usage is TRBV19 and J usage is TRBJ1-5; 9 positions match TRBD1. CDR1 and CDR2 (germline): LNHDA, SQIVND (reference sequence). V shed 6 bases, J shed 7 bases, and the junction held 7 bases outside the gene matches. This CDR3 is built from 14 residues. DNA of the CDR3: TGTGCCAGTAGACCACAGGGGGCAGGGCAGCCCCAGCATTTT. This sequence encodes CASRPQGAGQPQHF. Together with reference TRBV19 and TRBJ1-5, the CDR3 gives the full variable domain: DGGITQSPKYLFRKEGQNVTLSCEQNLNHDAMYWYRQDPGQGLRLIYYSQIVNDFQKGDIAEGYSVSREKKESFPLTVTSAQKNPTAFYLCASRPQGAGQPQHFGDGTRLSIL.

This sequence joins TRBV10-3 and TRBJ2-7; 7 bases line up with TRBD2. CDR1 is ENHRY, CDR2 SYGVKD, per germline. The CDR3 loop spans 15 amino acids. Trimming at V came to 6 bases and at J to 0 bases, leaving 8 bases not matched to a gene. Written as DNA, the CDR3 is TGTGCCATCAGGTTGGGGGGAGGGAGCTCCTACGAGCAGTACTTC. It translates to CAIRLGGGSSYEQYF.